Below, 21 T cell receptor beta chains from the same sample are listed, as sequenced in a study of T cell responses to AZD1222 COVID-19 vaccine. Using immunoSEQ multiplex PCR, the repertoire was profiled, and TCRdb retains in-frame clones only, with some absent. The sample has 80,000 to 130,000 clones, about 87% seen once. Material: peripheral blood, obtained on day 0 of AZD1222 vaccination. Receptors originate from an adult in good health.

This chain connects TRBV7-9 to TRBJ1-1; no definite D call. This CDR3 is 14 amino acids long. V lost 5 bases and J 5 bases, leaving 15 bases between the germline ends. Germline lookup yields CDR1 SEHNR and CDR2 FQNEAQ (reference sequence). CDR3 region: CASSPLGRRTEAFF. The CDR3 region has the DNA TGTGCCAGCAGCCCTCTTGGCCGGCGGACTGAAGCTTTCTTT. The full variable domain, completed using reference TRBV7-9 and TRBJ1-1, is DTGVSQNPRHKITKRGQNVTFRCDPISEHNRLYWYRQTLGQGPEFLTYFQNEAQLEKSRLLSDRFSAERPKGSFSTLEIQRTEQGDSAMYLCASSPLGRRTEAFFGQGTRLTVV.

This chain links TRBV14 with TRBJ1-1; TRBD1 is a possible D gene (5 bases). Germline V lookup: CDR1 SGHDN, CDR2 FVKESK. The CDR3 spans 15 residues. V shed 10 bases and J shed 2 bases, with 20 bases lying between them. The CDR3 reads CATIPRGGVNTEAFF. CDR3 nucleotides: TGTGCCACCATCCCGAGGGGCGGGGTAAACACTGAAGCTTTCTTT.

This rearrangement joins TRBV5-5 to TRBJ2-3, with D tentatively TRBD2 (7 bases). Trimming took 4 bases from V and 5 from J, leaving 17 bases between them. This CDR3 spans 15 amino acids. The germline V gene has CDR1 SGHKS and CDR2 YYEKEE (reference sequence). The DNA of the CDR3 is TGTGCCAGCAGCCCCCGAGGAGGGGGGGGAGATACGCAGTATTTT. Protein: CASSPRGGGGDTQYF. Full variable domain (outside the CDR3, taken from reference TRBV5-5 and TRBJ2-3): DAGVTQSPTHLIKTRGQQVTLRCSPISGHKSVSWYQQVLGQGPQFIFQYYEKEERGRGNFPDRFSARQFPNYSSELNVNALLLGDSALYLCASSPRGGGGDTQYFGPGTRLTVL.

Only a few counts were recorded for this clone. The chain is built from TRBV7-2 and TRBJ1-5; tentative D call: TRBD1 (5 bases). The CDR3 is 15 residues long. The V and J ends lost 1 base and 6 bases respectively, with 13 bases between them. Germline CDR1 SGHTA, CDR2 FQGNSA. CDR3 coding DNA: TGTGCCAGCAGCTTAGAGTCAGGGCTGGGTCAGCCCCAGCATTTT. As protein: CASSLESGLGQPQHF.

This chain connects TRBV7-9 to TRBJ1-1; no clear D gene. There are 12 residues in the CDR3. CDR1 and CDR2 from the germline V gene are SEHNR and FQNEAQ (reference sequence). V shed 5 bases and J shed 0 bases, with 4 bases lying between them. Here the CDR3 reads CASSHMNTEAFF. For the CDR3, the DNA is TGTGCCAGCAGCCACATGAACACTGAAGCTTTCTTT.

The chain combines TRBV24-1 with TRBJ1-1, with D possibly matching TRBD1 (5 bases). This CDR3 has 15 residues. V lost 4 bases, J lost 4 bases, and 15 bases lay in between. Looked up from germline, CDR1 is KGHDR and CDR2 is SFDVKD. The CDR3 coding sequence is TGTGCCACCAGTGACCCGACAGCCCGGACCACTGAAGCTTTCTTT. It codes for CATSDPTARTTEAFF.

The chain recombines TRBV5-6 with TRBJ2-7; D is perhaps TRBD1 (5 bases). The V gene's germline CDR1 is SGHDT and CDR2 YYEEEE. The V end lost 6 bases, the J end lost 0 bases, and 16 bases lay between the germline ends. The CDR3 length is 15 residues. The CDR3 here is CASTWGLGLSYEQYF. CDR3 DNA: TGTGCCAGCACTTGGGGCCTCGGGCTCTCCTACGAGCAGTACTTC.

This clone has only one observation. This chain links TRBV28 with TRBJ1-6; 7 nucleotides line up with TRBD1. Germline CDR1 and CDR2: MDHEN and SYDVKM. V was pared by 6 bases and J by 4 bases, with 9 bases of the junction left unmatched. This CDR3 region has 16 residues. CDR3 DNA sequence: TGTGCCAGCAGACGACCCCCACAGGGGTATAATTCACCCCTCCACTTT. As protein: CASRRPPQGYNSPLHF.

The gene calls are TRBV7-3 and TRBJ2-1, with 9 bases aligning to TRBD1. The germline V gene has CDR1 SGHTA and CDR2 FQGTGA. V was pared by 1 base and J by 7 bases, with 11 bases of the junction left unmatched. This CDR3 region has 17 residues. The CDR3 reads CASSLIGQGSRGNEQFF. CDR3 in DNA: TGTGCCAGCAGCTTAATAGGACAGGGGTCCCGAGGGAATGAGCAGTTCTTC.

V usage is TRBV19 and J usage is TRBJ1-1; no reliable D call. Trimming stripped 5 bases from V and 4 bases from J, with 5 bases between. From germline, CDR1 is LNHDA and CDR2 SQIVND (reference sequence). The length of the CDR3 is 11 residues. CDR3 residues: CASSLLTEAFF. CDR3 nucleotides: TGTGCCAGTAGTCTTCTCACTGAAGCTTTCTTT. The variable domain in full, completed from reference TRBV19 and TRBJ1-1, reads DGGITQSPKYLFRKEGQNVTLSCEQNLNHDAMYWYRQDPGQGLRLIYYSQIVNDFQKGDIAEGYSVSREKKESFPLTVTSAQKNPTAFYLCASSLLTEAFFGQGTRLTVV.

The V call is TRBV20-1, the J call TRBJ1-2, with D unclear. The germline V gene has CDR1 DFQATT and CDR2 SNEGSKA (reference sequence). The CDR3 loop spans 11 amino acids. V lost 2 bases and J lost 2, with 3 bases in between. The chain's CDR3 is CSARLNYGYTF. For the CDR3, the DNA is TGCAGTGCTAGATTGAACTATGGCTACACCTTC.

V is TRBV2 and J is TRBJ1-6; D is possibly TRBD1 (5 bases). Germline assignment: CDR1 SNHLY and CDR2 FYNNEI. CDR3 length equals 14 residues. Trimming stripped 4 bases from V and 7 bases from J, with 11 bases between. The CDR3 sequence is CASSVRQLNSPLHF. The DNA of the CDR3 is TGTGCCAGCAGTGTCCGACAGTTAAATTCACCCCTCCACTTT.

The rearrangement uses TRBV3-1 (or the pseudogene TRBV3-2) and TRBJ1-3; a weak D match, TRBD1 (6 bases). V lost 1 base, J lost 2 bases, and 9 bases lay in between. The CDR3 runs 15 residues. From germline, CDR1 is LGHDT and CDR2 YNNKEL (reference sequence). Written as DNA, the CDR3 is TGTGCCAGCAGCCAAGGTCAGGGGACTGGAAACACCATATATTTT. It encodes CASSQGQGTGNTIYF.

J is TRBJ1-2 and V is TRBV5-4, with a possible D match to TRBD1 (6 bases). This CDR3 spans 15 amino acids. V lost 4 bases and J 2 bases, leaving 15 bases between the germline ends. Germline CDR1 reads SGHNT; CDR2 reads YYREEE (reference sequence). Written as DNA, the CDR3 is TGTGCCAGCAGCCCCCGGGGAGGGGGGAACTATGGCTACACCTTC. Translating it yields CASSPRGGGNYGYTF.

The CDR3 DNA reads as TGTGCCAGCAGTGAAGCGAAGGCCGGCCAGCCATTTAACTATGGCTACACCTTC. It codes for CASSEAKAGQPFNYGYTF. This chain joins TRBV6-1 and TRBJ1-2; no clear D gene. V gave up 0 bases and J gave up 1 base, with 18 bases separating them. Germline assignment: CDR1 MNHNS and CDR2 SASEGT. The CDR3 has 18 amino acids.

V usage is TRBV6-5 and J usage is TRBJ1-2, with 8 bases that match TRBD1. V shed 7 bases and J 7 bases; nucleotides not matched to a gene: 11. The CDR3 spans 14 residues. CDR1 is MNHEY, CDR2 SVGAGI, per germline. CDR3 residues: CASMSFGTGGGYTF. For the CDR3, the DNA is TGTGCCAGCATGAGCTTCGGGACAGGTGGTGGCTACACCTTC.

The V gene is TRBV4-3, the J gene TRBJ2-3, with TRBD2 matching 11 bases. Germline V lookup: CDR1 LGHNA, CDR2 YSLEER. The CDR3 has 18 residues. V dropped 0 bases and J dropped 2; count of bases not matched to a gene: 7. The CDR3 nucleotides read TGCGCCAGCAGCCAAGAGTTAGCGGGGGGGCCCCACACAGATACGCAGTATTTT. Amino acid sequence: CASSQELAGGPHTDTQYF.

Points on this clone: This sample also contains other DNA sequences that code for the same CDR3. CDR3 in amino acids: CASSVGGASGNTIYF. For the CDR3, the DNA is TGTGCCAGCAGCGTAGGGGGGGCCTCTGGAAACACCATATATTTT. The J gene is TRBJ1-3, the V gene TRBV9; a weak D match, TRBD1 (6 bases). V shed 0 bases and J shed 0 bases, with 7 bases lying between them. CDR3 length: 15 amino acids. Germline CDR1 and CDR2: SGDLS and YYNGEE.

The chain uses TRBV11-2 and TRBJ1-1, with a tentative D call TRBD1 (5 bases). This CDR3 has 15 residues. Trimming left V 1 base short and J 4 bases short, with 13 bases between. In germline, CDR1 is SGHAT, CDR2 FQNNGV. The CDR3 nucleotides read TGTGCCAGCAGCTTAGCGTCTGGGGCTAGCACTGAAGCTTTCTTT. Protein: CASSLASGASTEAFF.

The V gene is TRBV30, the J gene TRBJ2-1; D not resolved. This CDR3 contains 11 residues. V lost 3 bases to trimming and J lost 3 bases, with 3 bases between them. Germline V CDR1 and CDR2: GTSNPN, SVGIG (reference sequence). CDR3 residues: CAWSFYNEQFF. The CDR3 DNA follows: TGTGCCTGGAGCTTCTACAATGAGCAGTTCTTC.

CDR3 in DNA: TGTGCCAGCAGTTCCCCGGGCGCCTCGGGCTACACCTTC. Amino acids: CASSSPGASGYTF. The genes are TRBV28 and TRBJ1-2; no clear D. V lost 4 bases to trimming and J lost 8 bases, with 14 bases between them. This CDR3 region has 13 residues. Germline V gene lookup returns CDR1 MDHEN and CDR2 SYDVKM.